This T cell receptor beta chain was profiled in a study of OX40 agonist ivuxolimab in advanced cancers. Regarding the study in general: The costimulatory receptor OX40 (CD134) was targeted by ivuxolimab, a fully human IgG2 agonistic monoclonal antibody. Of the roughly 51 dose-escalation patients, hepatocellular carcinoma was present in around 19, melanoma in roughly 15, renal cell carcinoma in 9 and head and neck cancer in 9. Partial responses occurred in three dose-escalation patients, of whom one had hepatocellular carcinoma and two had cutaneous melanoma. Patients were allowed to have had prior anti-PD-1, anti-PD-L1 or anti-CTLA-4 therapy, and approximately 40% of the dose-escalation patients had been treated with checkpoint inhibitors. In the dose-escalation cohort, roughly four fifths of patients were male, and the mean age was around 60 years, with a range of about 23 to 90. The point of sequencing TCRbeta in the periphery was to test whether ivuxolimab changed TCR sequence diversity and drove clonal T-cell expansion. The monotherapy dose-escalation portion (N = 52 patients) of the phase I ivuxolimab trial is reported in the paper. Intravenous ivuxolimab was administered to patients every 2 weeks at six dose levels: 0.01, 0.1, 0.3, 1.5, 3 and 10 mg/kg.

General conclusions and limits of the study: In the 0.1-3.0 mg/kg groups, partial responders were among the patients with the lowest normalized peripheral clonal expansion, particularly in CD8+ T cells. Which antigens the clonally expanded peripheral T cells were specific for was not determined. After ivuxolimab, expanded clones were on average more numerous among CD8+ T cells than among CD4+ T cells. Low levels of normalized T-cell clonal expansion were also seen in some patients who did not respond. At doses of 0.1 to 3.0 mg/kg, clonal expansion of both CD4+ and CD8+ blood T cells was observed from baseline to week 6.

Per the germline V gene, LGHNA is the CDR1 and YSLEER is the CDR2. Including cysteine and phenylalanine, the CDR3 has 16 amino acids. Only the CDR3 DNA stays, 48 bases, in frame from base 1. The germline ends are 9 bases apart after V is trimmed by 0 bases and J by 0 bases. About this clone: Its antigen target is currently unknown. One base away there is no much larger clone; base qualities are not given.

For sequencing of the TCRbeta CDR3 region, genomic DNA was extracted from the sorted cells. The immunoSEQ Assay was used to sequence the TCRbeta CDR3 regions. Entries here come from immuneACCESS through TCRdb and include only in-frame sequences with V and J called. Some clones fail to appear in such tables; in the studies checked, an unresolved V gene covers under half of the shortfall, and the cause of the remainder is unknown. Across this sample there are about 100,000 clones, with 70% to 90% seen only once. The top ten clones comprise approximately 0.8% of the sample. Patients with autoimmune disease history or receiving systemic immunosuppression were excluded from the trial. Peripheral blood for TCR sequencing was drawn from every dose cohort at baseline, at cycle 4 day 1 and at cycle 7 day 1. The samples were taken from a phase I, first-in-human, multicenter, open-label dose-escalation trial of ivuxolimab. Adults with locally advanced or metastatic melanoma, renal cell, hepatocellular, or head and neck squamous cell carcinoma were enrolled in the trial. CD4+ and CD8+ T cells were sorted separately from peripheral blood before TCR sequencing.

The chain is assembled from TRBV4-3 and TRBJ2-1, with the D call perhaps TRBD1 or TRBD2, each one matching 5 bases. Sequenced here: CD4+ or CD8+ T cells sorted from blood, sampled in a trial of the OX40 agonist ivuxolimab. This sequence was found in an adult with an advanced solid tumor such as melanoma, head and neck, liver or kidney cancer. The CDR3 in this case is CASSQDWGSSYNEQFF. The sequence in DNA is TGCGCCAGCAGCCAAGATTGGGGGAGCTCCTACAATGAGCAGTTCTTC.